The clone carrying this T cell receptor beta chain has a single count. Measured with immunoSEQ multiplex PCR; TCRdb has only the in-frame clones, and not every one. The data show tens of thousands of clones, about 90% seen once. The data originate from a study of T cell changes during pregnancy in multiple sclerosis. Germline V gives CDR1 MNHEY, CDR2 SMNVEV (reference sequence). The V end was cut by 5 bases, the J end by 5 bases, with 19 bases between. The CDR3 covers 16 residues. The clonotype comes from a female donor with multiple sclerosis, enrolled in a pregnancy study. V gene TRBV27 combines with J gene TRBJ2-1, with D possibly matching TRBD1 (6 bases). The sample here was CD4+ T cells from peripheral blood mononuclear cells, taken in the third trimester of pregnancy. Here the CDR3 DNA reads TGTGCCAGCAGTCCCCGTCTGGGACAAGGAAACAATGAGCAGTTCTTC. It translates to CASSPRLGQGNNEQFF.